The clone carrying this T cell receptor (beta chain) has a count of ten or more. What it binds is unknown. These data originate in a study of naive and memory T cell subsets. Study-wide results and caveats: Diversity fell and Gini index rose from naive through CM, EM, EMRA. TCR abundance followed a power law differing between naive and memory subsets.

After the first PCR, alpha and beta chain libraries were processed separately. The beta constant-region primer was an equimolar mix of two oligonucleotides covering TRBC1 and TRBC2. Ligated cDNA was amplified by four rounds of PCR with nested alpha and beta constant-region primers and SP2. A 12-nucleotide UMI and the SP2 primer were added to the cDNA 3' end by oligonucleotide ligation. One entry per CDR3 protein, called by TCRdb with MiXCR from the UMI-ligation and nested PCR reads. Among some 17,000 distinct CDR3 sequences listed, just over 8.5% were seen once. In germline, CDR1 is SGDLS, CDR2 YYNGEE. V gave up 0 bases and J gave up 9 bases, with 16 bases separating them. There are 15 residues in the CDR3.

What was sequenced was central memory CD8+ T cells from blood. The receptor was derived from a human donor in good health. The chain links TRBV9 to TRBJ2-1; a possible D gene is TRBD1 (6 bases). For the CDR3, the DNA is TGTGCCAGCAGCGTAGATCAGGACAGAAGTTCTGAGCAGTTCTTC. It translates to CASSVDQDRSSEQFF.